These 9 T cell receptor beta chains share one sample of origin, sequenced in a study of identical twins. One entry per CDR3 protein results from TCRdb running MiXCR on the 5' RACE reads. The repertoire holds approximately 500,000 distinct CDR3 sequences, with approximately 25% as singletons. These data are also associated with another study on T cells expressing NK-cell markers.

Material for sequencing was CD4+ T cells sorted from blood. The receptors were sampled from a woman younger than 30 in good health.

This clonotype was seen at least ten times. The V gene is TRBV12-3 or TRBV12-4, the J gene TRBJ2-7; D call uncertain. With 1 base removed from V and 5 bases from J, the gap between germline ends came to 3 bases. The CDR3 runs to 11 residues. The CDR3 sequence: CASSLVNEQYF. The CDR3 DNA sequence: TGTGCCAGCAGTTTAGTCAACGAGCAGTACTTC.

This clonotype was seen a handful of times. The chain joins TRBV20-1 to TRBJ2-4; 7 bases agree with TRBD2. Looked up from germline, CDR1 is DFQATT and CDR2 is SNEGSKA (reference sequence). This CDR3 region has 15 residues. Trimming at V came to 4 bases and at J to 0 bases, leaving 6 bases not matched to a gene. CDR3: CSATGGDVAKNIQYF. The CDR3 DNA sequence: TGCAGTGCTACTGGGGGGGACGTAGCCAAAAACATTCAGTACTTC.

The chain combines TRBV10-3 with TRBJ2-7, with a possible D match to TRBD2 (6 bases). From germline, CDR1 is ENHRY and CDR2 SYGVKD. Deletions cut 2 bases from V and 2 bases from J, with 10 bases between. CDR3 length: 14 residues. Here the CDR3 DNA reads TGTGCCATCAGTGAGGGGACTGGCGCCTACGAGCAGTACTTC. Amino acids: CAISEGTGAYEQYF.

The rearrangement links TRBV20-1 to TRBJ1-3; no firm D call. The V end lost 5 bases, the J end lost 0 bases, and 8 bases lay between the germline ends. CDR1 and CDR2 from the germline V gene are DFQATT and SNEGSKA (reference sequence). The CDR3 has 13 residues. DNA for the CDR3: TGCAGTGCTCCCGGCCCCTCTGGAAACACCATATATTTT. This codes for CSAPGPSGNTIYF.

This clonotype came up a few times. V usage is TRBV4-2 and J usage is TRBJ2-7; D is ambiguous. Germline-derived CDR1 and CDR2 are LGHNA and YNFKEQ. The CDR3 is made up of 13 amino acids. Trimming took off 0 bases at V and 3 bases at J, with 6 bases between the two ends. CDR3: CASSQDLVYEQYF. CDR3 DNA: TGTGCCAGCAGCCAAGATCTGGTCTACGAGCAGTACTTC.

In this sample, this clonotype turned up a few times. Here the CDR3 DNA reads TGCAGTGCCAAGACTAGCGGGAGCCACTACAATGAGCAGTTCTTC. This encodes CSAKTSGSHYNEQFF. V gene TRBV20-1 combines with J gene TRBJ2-1; the match to TRBD2 covers 12 bases. The V gene end was trimmed by 6 bases and the J gene end by 3 bases; junction bases not matched to a gene: 6. Germline CDR1 reads DFQATT; CDR2 reads SNEGSKA (reference sequence). The CDR3 has 15 amino acids.

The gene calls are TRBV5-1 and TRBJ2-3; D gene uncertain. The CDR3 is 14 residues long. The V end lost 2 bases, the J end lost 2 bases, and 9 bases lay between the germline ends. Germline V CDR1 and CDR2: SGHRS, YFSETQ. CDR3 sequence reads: CASSFRLPTDTQYF. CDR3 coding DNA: TGCGCCAGCAGCTTTAGGCTACCCACAGATACGCAGTATTTT. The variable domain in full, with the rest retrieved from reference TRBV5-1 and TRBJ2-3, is KAGVTQTPRYLIKTRGQQVTLSCSPISGHRSVSWYQQTPGQGLQFLFEYFSETQRNKGNFPGRFSGRQFSNSRSEMNVSTLELGDSALYLCASSFRLPTDTQYFGPGTRLTVL.

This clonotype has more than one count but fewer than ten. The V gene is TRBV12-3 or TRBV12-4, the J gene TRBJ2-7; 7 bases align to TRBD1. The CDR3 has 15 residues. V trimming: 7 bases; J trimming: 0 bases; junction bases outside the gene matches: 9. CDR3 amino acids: CASIGQVGNSYEQYF. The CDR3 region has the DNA TGTGCCAGCATAGGACAGGTTGGGAACTCCTACGAGCAGTACTTC.

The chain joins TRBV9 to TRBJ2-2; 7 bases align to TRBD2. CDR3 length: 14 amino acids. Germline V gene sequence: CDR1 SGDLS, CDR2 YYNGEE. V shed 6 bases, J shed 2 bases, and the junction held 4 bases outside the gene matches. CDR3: CASNRDYNTGELFF. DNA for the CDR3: TGTGCCAGCAACCGGGACTACAACACCGGGGAGCTGTTTTTT. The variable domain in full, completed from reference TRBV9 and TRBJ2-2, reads DSGVTQTPKHLITATGQRVTLRCSPRSGDLSVYWYQQSLDQGLQFLIQYYNGEERAKGNILERFSAQQFPDLHSELNLSSLELGDSALYFCASNRDYNTGELFFGEGSRLTVL.